Here is one TCR beta chain with its context. The data were taken from a study of blood T cell repertoires in COVID-19. The V gene lost 1 base and the J gene lost 8 bases, with 18 bases spanning the gap. The CDR3 runs to 16 residues. The germline V gene has CDR1 SNHLY and CDR2 FYNNEI. This table comes from immunoSEQ multiplex PCR, and its TCRdb copy is limited to in-frame clones, with some not included. The profile shows under 200,000 clones, under 85% of them singletons. The source material was PBMCs or T cells enriched from blood (not recorded which). This sequence joins TRBV2 and TRBJ2-1; weak D call: TRBD1 (6 bases). The clonotype originates from a man aged 50-59 years who had recovered from COVID-19. The CDR3 region is CASSEEGEPRGHEQFF. The CDR3 DNA reads TGTGCCAGCAGTGAAGAAGGGGAACCCAGGGGCCATGAGCAGTTCTTC.